The rows below give T cell receptor beta chains drawn from one sample of a study of blood T cell repertoires in COVID-19. Sequencing used immunoSEQ multiplex PCR; TCRdb keeps in-frame clones, though not all of them. Among under 400,000 clones listed, about nine tenths were seen once. Sequencing was done on a sample of peripheral blood. These receptors were obtained from a woman aged 55-69 years with COVID-19, enrolled during active disease. CDR3s include the opening cysteine and the closing phenylalanine or tryptophan. A D gene is named only where the DNA matches it firmly. Only some rows state a clone size, as once, few, many or a class for expanded clones.

V gene	clone size	D gene	CDR3 length	J gene	CDR3 DNA	CDR3 protein
TRBV6-5	few	NA	14	TRBJ1-5	TGTGCCAGCAGTTACTCGTTGAGGGATCAGCCCCAGCATTTT	CASSYSLRDQPQHF
TRBV7-9	NA	NA	17	TRBJ1-6	TGTGCCAGCAGCTCGCGCACATCGGGGGGCAGCAGATCACCCCTCCACTTT	CASSSRTSGGSRSPLHF
TRBV19	NA	NA	12	TRBJ1-2	TGTGCCATTATGGACTGGATCTATGGCTACACCTTC	CAIMDWIYGYTF
TRBV19	NA	NA	13	TRBJ1-1	TGTGCCAGTAGTGCCAGGGGAGACACTGAAGCTTTCTTT	CASSARGDTEAFF
TRBV7-9	NA	TRBD2	17	TRBJ2-5	TGTGCCAGCAGCTTAGACCAACGAGGCGGGGGCCAAGAGACCCAGTACTTC	CASSLDQRGGGQETQYF
TRBV19	NA	TRBD1	14	TRBJ1-2	TGTGCCAGTAGTATACCAGGGGGTAACTATGGCTACACCTTC	CASSIPGGNYGYTF
TRBV7-9	NA	NA	13	TRBJ2-7	TGTGCCAGCAGCCCTCGGGTCCTTTACGAGCAGTACTTC	CASSPRVLYEQYF
TRBV7-3	NA	NA	13	TRBJ2-2	TGTGCCAGCAGCCCCGGAGGGACCGGGGAGCTGTTTTTT	CASSPGGTGELFF
TRBV7-9	once	NA	13	TRBJ2-7	TGTGCCAGCACTTGGGGGGACTCCTACGAGCAGTACTTC	CASTWGDSYEQYF
TRBV6-6	NA	TRBD1	18	TRBJ1-6	TGTGCCAGCAGTCCCGCCACCGGGACAGGGGTTGTCAATTCACCCCTCCACTTT	CASSPATGTGVVNSPLHF
TRBV6-4	once	NA	13	TRBJ1-1	TGTGCCAGCAGTGACTCGGAAAGGGGTGAAGCTTTCTTT	CASSDSERGEAFF
TRBV6-5	NA	NA	13	TRBJ1-2	TGTGCCAGCAGAGCCAACGGGGGGTATGGCTACACCTTC	CASRANGGYGYTF
TRBV24-1	NA	TRBD2	15	TRBJ2-1	TGTGCCACATCGTCTCTAGCGGGGGGGTCCAATGAGCAGTTCTTC	CATSSLAGGSNEQFF
TRBV30	NA	TRBD1	12	TRBJ2-7	TGTGCCTGGAGAGCTCGGACAGGCGAGCAGTACTTC	CAWRARTGEQYF
TRBV5-1	NA	NA	14	TRBJ2-7	TGCGCCAGCAGCTTGGCCAGCGGGCCCTACGAGCAGTACTTC	CASSLASGPYEQYF
TRBV5-5	NA	TRBD1	15	TRBJ1-1	TGTGCCAGCAGCTTGGTAGGGGGCAGGAGCACTGAAGCTTTCTTT	CASSLVGGRSTEAFF
TRBV24-1	NA	NA	12	TRBJ1-2	TGTGCCACCAGTGATAGGCGAGGCGGCTACACCTTC	CATSDRRGGYTF
TRBV2	NA	NA	15	TRBJ1-1	TGTGCCAGCAGTGAAGTGGGGGGGCGGGGCACTGAAGCTTTCTTT	CASSEVGGRGTEAFF
TRBV7-3	NA	TRBD2	15	TRBJ2-1	TGTGCCAGCAGCCGAACTAGCGGGGCAGGCAATGAGCAGTTCTTC	CASSRTSGAGNEQFF
TRBV6-5	NA	NA	13	TRBJ2-7	TGTGCCAGCAAGGGCAGGAGCTACGCGGGGCAGTACTTC	CASKGRSYAGQYF
TRBV7-2	NA	NA	15	TRBJ1-4	TGTGCCAGCAGCAACCCGACAGGTTTCAATGAAAAACTGTTTTTT	CASSNPTGFNEKLFF
TRBV2	few	NA	13	TRBJ1-6	TGTGCCAGCACCGATTCGGAGGTTTCACCCCTCCACTTT	CASTDSEVSPLHF
TRBV30	NA	NA	12	TRBJ1-1	TGTGCCTGGAGTGCCAGGGGAACTGAAGCTTTCTTT	CAWSARGTEAFF
TRBV4-1	NA	TRBD1	16	TRBJ1-2	TGCGCCAGCAGCCAAGACCCGACAGGGGGCGCGGGCGGCTACACCTTC	CASSQDPTGGAGGYTF
TRBV18	NA	NA	12	TRBJ2-5	TGTGCCAGCTCACCTGTCTCGGAGACCCAGTACTTC	CASSPVSETQYF
TRBV27	NA	TRBD2	16	TRBJ2-7	TGTGCCAGCAGTCCCACCTGGGGGGGACTCTCCTACGAGCAGTACTTC	CASSPTWGGLSYEQYF
TRBV19	once	TRBD1	15	TRBJ1-6	TGTGCCAGTGCGGTAATATCAGGGGGAACGTCACCCCTCCACTTT	CASAVISGGTSPLHF
TRBV5-4	NA	TRBD1	14	TRBJ1-2	TGTGCCAGCAGCGCAACAGGGGGCAGGTACGGCTACACCTTC	CASSATGGRYGYTF
TRBV2	NA	TRBD1	15	TRBJ1-5	TGTGCCAGCAAAGACAGGGGATGGGGGAATCAGCCCCAGCATTTT	CASKDRGWGNQPQHF
TRBV5-1	NA	TRBD1	15	TRBJ2-1	TGCGCCACATCCGGGACAGGGGGCGCTGGGAATGAGCAGTTCTTC	CATSGTGGAGNEQFF
TRBV5-8	NA	NA	16	TRBJ1-4	TGTGCCAGCAGCAACCCCCTCACAGAGACGGGGGAAAAACTGTTTTTT	CASSNPLTETGEKLFF
TRBV11-3	NA	NA	13	TRBJ1-1	TGTGCCAGCAGCCGAACTACGAACACTGAAGCTTTCTTT	CASSRTTNTEAFF
TRBV5-1	NA	TRBD1	14	TRBJ2-7	TGCGCCAGCAGAAACCGGGACAGGGGCTACGAGCAGTACTTC	CASRNRDRGYEQYF
TRBV5-8	NA	NA	13	TRBJ2-5	TGTGCCAGCAGCTCGTTAGACCAAGAGACCCAGTACTTC	CASSSLDQETQYF
TRBV11-2	few	TRBD1	13	TRBJ1-3	TGTGCCAGCAGACGGACAGGGACGGACACCATATATTTT	CASRRTGTDTIYF
TRBV28	once	TRBD1	15	TRBJ1-2	TGTGCCAGCAGTCTGACAGGGGGTTATAGCTATGGCTACACCTTC	CASSLTGGYSYGYTF
TRBV6-5	NA	NA	15	TRBJ1-2	TGTGCCAGCAGCCGAACAGGACAAGCTAACTATGGCTACACCTTC	CASSRTGQANYGYTF
TRBV28	NA	TRBD1	18	TRBJ1-2	TGTGCCAGCAGTGGGGCGGGACAGGGACGTCAAGAGGACTATGGCTACACCTTC	CASSGAGQGRQEDYGYTF
TRBV6-1	NA	NA	16	TRBJ1-5	TGTGCCAGCAGTGAATCTACAGGGTATAGCAATCAGCCCCAGCATTTT	CASSESTGYSNQPQHF
TRBV28	NA	TRBD1	15	TRBJ2-7	TGTGCCAGCAGTTTACCTGGACAGGGGGTGCGCGAGCAGTACTTC	CASSLPGQGVREQYF
TRBV19	once	NA	18	TRBJ2-3	TGTGCCAGTACCCCTCTCGGCGTCAGCGGAGGACGCACAGATACGCAGTATTTT	CASTPLGVSGGRTDTQYF
TRBV7-8	NA	TRBD1	19	TRBJ1-6	TGTGCCAGCAGTCCCCTGGGGACAGGGGGCTTCTCCTATAATTCACCCCTCCACTTT	CASSPLGTGGFSYNSPLHF
TRBV6-1	NA	NA	15	TRBJ1-3	TGTGCCAGCAGTGAATCCACAGACTCTGGAAACACCATATATTTT	CASSESTDSGNTIYF
TRBV7-3	NA	NA	14	TRBJ2-3	TGTGCCAGCAGACTTGGGCCCACCACAGATACGCAGTATTTT	CASRLGPTTDTQYF
TRBV3-1/TRBV3-2	NA	TRBD1	14	TRBJ1-1	TGTGCCAGCAGCCAGGGACAGGTGAACACTGAAGCTTTCTTT	CASSQGQVNTEAFF
TRBV28	NA	NA	14	TRBJ1-1	TGTGCCAGCAGTTTAATGAAATTGAGGACTGAAGCTTTCTTT	CASSLMKLRTEAFF
TRBV19	NA	TRBD1	14	TRBJ1-6	TGTGCCAGTAGAACGGGACAGAGTAATTCACCCCTCCACTTT	CASRTGQSNSPLHF
TRBV27	once	NA	15	TRBJ2-2	TGTGCCAGCAGGAGGGAAGGAGTAATCACCGGGGAGCTGTTTTTT	CASRREGVITGELFF
TRBV18	NA	TRBD1	14	TRBJ1-1	TGTGCCAGCTCAATTGGACAGGCGGATGCTGAAGCTTTCTTT	CASSIGQADAEAFF
TRBV10-3	NA	NA	13	TRBJ2-2	TGTGCCATCGGGGCGAGTAACACCGGGGAGCTGTTTTTT	CAIGASNTGELFF
TRBV28	NA	NA	15	TRBJ1-5	TGTGCCAGCAGTTTCCTTTTTACAGTGAGTCAGCCCCAGCATTTT	CASSFLFTVSQPQHF
TRBV18	NA	NA	16	TRBJ1-1	TGTGCCAGCTCACCCTTTGTGTCCAGGGGAAACACTGAAGCTTTCTTT	CASSPFVSRGNTEAFF
TRBV27	NA	TRBD1	17	TRBJ1-1	TGTGCCAGCAGTTCCCTCGGGACAGGGGGGGTGAACACTGAAGCTTTCTTT	CASSSLGTGGVNTEAFF
TRBV6-5	NA	TRBD1	14	TRBJ1-2	TGTGCCAGCAGGTCGACAGGGGGCGACTATGGCTACACCTTC	CASRSTGGDYGYTF
TRBV10-3	NA	NA	14	TRBJ1-6	TGTGCCATCAGTGGCGGGGTAAATAATTCACCCCTCCACTTT	CAISGGVNNSPLHF
TRBV5-1	NA	NA	13	TRBJ1-1	TGCGCCAGCAGCTTGGCAGTGAACACTGAAGCTTTCTTT	CASSLAVNTEAFF
TRBV28	NA	TRBD2	17	TRBJ2-4	TGTGCCAGCAGTTTGCCCGGGACTAGCGGGGGTCAAGGCATTCAGTACTTC	CASSLPGTSGGQGIQYF
TRBV30	NA	NA	15	TRBJ2-7	TGTGCCTGGAACCTTCACAGGGGGGGATCCTACGAGCAGTACTTC	CAWNLHRGGSYEQYF
TRBV6-5	NA	NA	14	TRBJ1-3	TGTGCCAGCAGTTTTACAGTCTCTGGAAACACCATATATTTT	CASSFTVSGNTIYF